The entry that follows covers one TCR beta chain sequence. Its specificity is not known. CDR1 is MNHNS and CDR2 is SASEGT in the germline V gene. V lost 3 bases, J lost 2 bases, and 8 bases lay in between. There are 13 residues in the CDR3. The data originate from a study of shared clonotypes between healthy human individuals. Study as a whole: The donor group consisted of a couple of women and a few men, aged 18 to 49.

CD45RO-negative, CCR7-positively selected cells formed the naive CD8 fraction, excluding terminally differentiated effector memory CD45RA+ cells. Study-wide findings and caveats: Rarefaction analysis demonstrated incomplete sorted-subset sequencing notwithstanding large depth. Clonotypes that were shared across several donors made up around 5% of naive CD4 clonotypes. Memory subsets generally showed lower estimated richness than naive subsets.

Only in-frame clones appear in the TCRdb table, and some are missing; sequencing was by immunoSEQ multiplex PCR. This table has under 850,000 clones, around 93% appearing once. This chain uses TRBV6-1 with TRBJ2-7; D gene uncertain. The specimen sequenced was naive CD8+ T cells sorted from blood. This TCR was recovered from a man aged 25-45 years in good health. CDR3 loop: CASSDLATYEQYF. CDR3 coding DNA: TGTGCCAGCAGTGATTTGGCGACCTACGAGCAGTACTTC.